A selection of T cell receptor beta chains follows, all from one sample in a study of T cells in Graves' hyperthyroidism and ophthalmopathy. TCRdb called the multiplex PCR reads again in MiXCR, with one record for every CDR3 protein. Here the sample spans some 510,000 distinct CDR3 sequences, around 20% being singletons. Sequenced material: blood. All receptors come from a man aged 18-30 years with Graves' hyperthyroidism. Both conserved end residues are part of each CDR3. Each record gives: J gene, V gene, clone size, CDR3 protein. The size of a clone is reported for some rows only, either as once, few or many, or as a class for expanded clones.

TRBJ2-7	TRBV11-2	NA	CASSPRTSGSQYEQYF
TRBJ2-7	TRBV12-3/TRBV12-4	NA	CASSQDSASYEQYF
TRBJ1-1	TRBV6-1	NA	CASRSPKSGLGNTEAFF
TRBJ2-3	TRBV6-2/TRBV6-3	NA	CASSAGQGSADTQYF
TRBJ1-2	TRBV29-1	many	CSVGQGYGYTF
TRBJ1-1	TRBV7-8	NA	CASSPLGKGGTNTEAFF
TRBJ2-7	TRBV6-1	NA	CASSELAIAEKGSYEQYF
TRBJ1-1	TRBV28	many	CASSILQGRATEAFF
TRBJ2-5	TRBV20-1	few	CSASGGTETQYF
TRBJ2-4	TRBV12-3/TRBV12-4	few	CASSPLGDTLSNIQYF
TRBJ2-2	TRBV11-2	NA	CAGSTRLAGDTGELFF
TRBJ1-1	TRBV27	many	CASSSIPVNTEAFF
TRBJ2-5	TRBV12-3/TRBV12-4	many	CASSLDRLEETQYF
TRBJ1-1	TRBV2	many	CASSEQTDMNTEAFF
TRBJ1-1	TRBV19	many	CASGQGYTEAFF
TRBJ1-3	TRBV30	NA	CAWNGRSSGNTIYF
TRBJ1-1	TRBV29-1	few	CSVDQHRGEAFF
TRBJ2-2	TRBV10-2	few	CASRGGGPTGELFF
TRBJ2-7	TRBV6-2/TRBV6-3	NA	CTSSYWTGAYEQYF